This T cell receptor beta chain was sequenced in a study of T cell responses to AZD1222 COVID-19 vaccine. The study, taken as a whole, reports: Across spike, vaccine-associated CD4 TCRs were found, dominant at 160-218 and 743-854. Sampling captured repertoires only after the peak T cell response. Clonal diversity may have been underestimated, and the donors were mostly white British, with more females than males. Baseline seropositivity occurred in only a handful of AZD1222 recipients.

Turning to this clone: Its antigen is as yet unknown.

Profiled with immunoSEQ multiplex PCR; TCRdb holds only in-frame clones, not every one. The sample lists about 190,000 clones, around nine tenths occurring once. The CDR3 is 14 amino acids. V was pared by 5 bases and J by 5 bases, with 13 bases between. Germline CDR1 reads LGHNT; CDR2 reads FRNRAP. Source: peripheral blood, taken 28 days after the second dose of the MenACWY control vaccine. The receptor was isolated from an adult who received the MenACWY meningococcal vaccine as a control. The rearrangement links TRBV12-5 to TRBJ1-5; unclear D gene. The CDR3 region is CASGPESVDQPQHF. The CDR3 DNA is TGTGCTAGTGGTCCGGAGTCGGTCGATCAGCCCCAGCATTTT.